Included here is one TCR beta chain sequence, with context. Its antigen is still unknown. CDR1 is SGHTA and CDR2 is FQGTGA in the germline V gene. The CDR3 runs to 16 residues. V shed 5 bases and J 9 bases; nucleotides not matched to a gene: 11. This specimen comes from a study of T cell clones after liver transplantation. Across the study: TCRbeta sequencing after a pre-transplant mixed lymphocyte reaction identified graft-donor-reactive clones, later tracked in post-transplant blood. Broader study findings: A larger donor-reactive than third-party decline suggested partial antigen-specific deletion. Graft donor-reactive T cells may have migrated into the graft rather than being deleted.

Measured with immunoSEQ multiplex PCR; TCRdb has only the in-frame clones, and not every one. There are 65,000 to 85,000 clones in the sample; around 80% occur only once, and 2.1% lies in the top ten. This sample comprised CD4+ T cells from blood, obtained less than 50 months after liver transplant. The chain links TRBV7-3 to TRBJ2-1; 12 bases match TRBD2. This TCR was recovered from a human patient who received a liver transplant. The graft donor may have contributed some T cells. The CDR3 DNA reads as TGTGCCAGCAGCCCCCGGACTAGCGGGGCGGGGGGTGAGCAGTTCTTC. This encodes CASSPRTSGAGGEQFF. The full variable domain, in which reference TRBV7-3 and TRBJ2-1 provide the parts outside the CDR3, is GAGVSQTPSNKVTEKGKYVELRCDPISGHTALYWYRQSLGQGPEFLIYFQGTGAADDSGLPNDRFFAVRPEGSVSTLKIQRTERGDSAVYLCASSPRTSGAGGEQFFGPGTRLTVL.